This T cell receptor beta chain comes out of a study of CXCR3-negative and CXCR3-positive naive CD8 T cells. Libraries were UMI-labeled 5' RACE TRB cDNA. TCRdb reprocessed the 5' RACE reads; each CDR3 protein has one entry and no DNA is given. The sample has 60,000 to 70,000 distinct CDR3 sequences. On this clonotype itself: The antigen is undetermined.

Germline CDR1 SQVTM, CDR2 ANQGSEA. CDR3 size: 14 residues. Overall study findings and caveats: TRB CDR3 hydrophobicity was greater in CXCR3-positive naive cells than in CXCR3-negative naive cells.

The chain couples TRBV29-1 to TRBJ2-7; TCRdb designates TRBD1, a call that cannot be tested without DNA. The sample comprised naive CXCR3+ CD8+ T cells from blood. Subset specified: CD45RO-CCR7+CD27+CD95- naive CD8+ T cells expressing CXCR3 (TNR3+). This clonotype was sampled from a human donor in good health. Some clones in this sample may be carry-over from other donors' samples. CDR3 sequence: CSVESPGHIYEQYF.